Below, one T cell receptor beta chain is given with its context. This sample was taken from a study of blood T cell repertoires in COVID-19. About the study: Samples taken during acute and convalescent COVID-19 were collected in the United States, Italy and Spain.

The CDR3 has 15 amino acids. V shed 6 bases and J shed 1 base, with 13 bases lying between them. Germline V gene sequence: CDR1 LNHDA, CDR2 SQIVND (reference sequence). As originally analysed: By means of reference gene primer amplification, nucleated cell counts were estimated. Here immunoSEQ multiplex PCR was the method, and the copy in TCRdb shows in-frame clones only, minus some. V, J and clone size were drawn from that table, and D and trimming were deduced from the DNA. The sample has tens of thousands of clones, 65% to 85% seen once; the top ten hold around 21%. This TCR derives from a woman of 80 years or more with active or convalescent COVID-19. Sequencing input: peripheral blood. This chain uses TRBV19 with TRBJ1-5, with D possibly matching TRBD1 (6 bases). The CDR3 is CASSYTGTSNQPQHF. The CDR3 coding sequence is TGTGCCAGTAGCTATACAGGGACCAGCAATCAGCCCCAGCATTTT.